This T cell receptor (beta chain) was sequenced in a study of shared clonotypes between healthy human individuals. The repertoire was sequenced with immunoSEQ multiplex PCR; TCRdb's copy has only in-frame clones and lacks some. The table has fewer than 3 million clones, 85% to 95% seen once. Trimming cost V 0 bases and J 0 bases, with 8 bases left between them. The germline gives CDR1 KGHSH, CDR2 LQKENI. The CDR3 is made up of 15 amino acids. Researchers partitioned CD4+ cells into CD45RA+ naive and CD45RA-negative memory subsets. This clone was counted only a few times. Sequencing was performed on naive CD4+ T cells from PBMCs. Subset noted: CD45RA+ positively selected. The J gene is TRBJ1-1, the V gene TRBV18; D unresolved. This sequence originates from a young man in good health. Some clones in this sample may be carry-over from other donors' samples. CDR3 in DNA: TGTGCCAGCTCACCACCACAGCTCATGAACACTGAAGCTTTCTTT. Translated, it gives CASSPPQLMNTEAFF.